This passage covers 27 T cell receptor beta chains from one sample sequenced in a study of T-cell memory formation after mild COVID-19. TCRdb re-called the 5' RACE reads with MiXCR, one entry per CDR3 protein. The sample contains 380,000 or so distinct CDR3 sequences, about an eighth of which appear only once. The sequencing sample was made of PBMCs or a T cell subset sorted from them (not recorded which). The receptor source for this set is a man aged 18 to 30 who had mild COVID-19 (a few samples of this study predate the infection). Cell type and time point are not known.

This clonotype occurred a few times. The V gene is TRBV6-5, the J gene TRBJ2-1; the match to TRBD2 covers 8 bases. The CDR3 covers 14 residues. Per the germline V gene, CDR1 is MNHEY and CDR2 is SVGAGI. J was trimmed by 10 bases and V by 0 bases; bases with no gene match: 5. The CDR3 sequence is CASSYSGLGDEQFF. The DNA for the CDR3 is TGTGCCAGCAGTTACTCGGGACTAGGGGACGAGCAGTTCTTC.

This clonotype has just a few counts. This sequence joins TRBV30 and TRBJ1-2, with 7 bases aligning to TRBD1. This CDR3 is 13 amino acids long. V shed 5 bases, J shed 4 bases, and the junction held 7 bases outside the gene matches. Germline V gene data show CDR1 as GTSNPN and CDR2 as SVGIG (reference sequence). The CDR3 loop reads CAWATKGAYGYTF. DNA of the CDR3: TGTGCCTGGGCAACTAAGGGGGCCTATGGCTACACCTTC.

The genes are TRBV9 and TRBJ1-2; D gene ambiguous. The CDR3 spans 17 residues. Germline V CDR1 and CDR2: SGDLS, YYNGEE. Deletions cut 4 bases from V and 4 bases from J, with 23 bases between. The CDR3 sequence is CASSPHSGPYPPYGYTF. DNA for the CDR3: TGTGCCAGCAGCCCCCATAGTGGACCGTACCCTCCCTATGGCTACACCTTC.

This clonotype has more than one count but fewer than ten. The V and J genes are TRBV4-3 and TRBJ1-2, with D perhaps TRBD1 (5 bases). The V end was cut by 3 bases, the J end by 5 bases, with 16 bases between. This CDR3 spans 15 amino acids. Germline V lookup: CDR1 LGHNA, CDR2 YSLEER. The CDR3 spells CASSQEAGLGYGYTF. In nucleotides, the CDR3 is TGCGCCAGCAGCCAGGAGGCAGGGTTGGGGTATGGCTACACCTTC.

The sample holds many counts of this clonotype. This CDR3 is CASSFTGGGHEQYF. The CDR3 nucleotides read TGTGCCAGCAGTTTTACAGGAGGGGGCCACGAGCAGTACTTC. The rearrangement uses TRBV7-9 and TRBJ2-7; D may be TRBD1 (7 bases). Trimming took 6 bases from V and 5 from J, leaving 17 bases between them. CDR1 is SEHNR, CDR2 FQNEAQ, per germline (reference sequence). The CDR3 length is 14 residues. Supplemented by reference TRBV7-9 and TRBJ2-7, the full variable domain reads DTGVSQNPRHKITKRGQNVTFRCDPISEHNRLYWYRQTLGQGPEFLTYFQNEAQLEKSRLLSDRFSAERPKGSFSTLEIQRTEQGDSAMYLCASSFTGGGHEQYFGPGTRLTVT.

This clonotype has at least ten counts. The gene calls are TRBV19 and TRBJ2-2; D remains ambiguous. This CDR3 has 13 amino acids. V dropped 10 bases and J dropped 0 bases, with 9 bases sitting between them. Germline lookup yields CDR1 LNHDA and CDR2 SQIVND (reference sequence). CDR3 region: CATRHTNTGELFF. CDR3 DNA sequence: TGTGCCACCCGACATACGAACACCGGGGAGCTGTTTTTT.

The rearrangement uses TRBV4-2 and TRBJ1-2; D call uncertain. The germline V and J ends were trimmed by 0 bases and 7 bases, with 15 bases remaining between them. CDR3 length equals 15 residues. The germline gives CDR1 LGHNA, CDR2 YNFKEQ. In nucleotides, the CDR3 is TGTGCCAGCAGCCAAGAATTGATGGGAGGGCGTGGCTACACCTTC. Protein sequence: CASSQELMGGRGYTF.

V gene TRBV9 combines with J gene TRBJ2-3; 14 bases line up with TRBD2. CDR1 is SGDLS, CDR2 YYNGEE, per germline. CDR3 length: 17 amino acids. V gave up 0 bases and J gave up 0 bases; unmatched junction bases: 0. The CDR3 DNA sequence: TGTGCCAGCAGCGTAGGGACTAGCGGGGGGAGCACAGATACGCAGTATTTT. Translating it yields CASSVGTSGGSTDTQYF. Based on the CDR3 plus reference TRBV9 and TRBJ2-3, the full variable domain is DSGVTQTPKHLITATGQRVTLRCSPRSGDLSVYWYQQSLDQGLQFLIQYYNGEERAKGNILERFSAQQFPDLHSELNLSSLELGDSALYFCASSVGTSGGSTDTQYFGPGTRLTVL.

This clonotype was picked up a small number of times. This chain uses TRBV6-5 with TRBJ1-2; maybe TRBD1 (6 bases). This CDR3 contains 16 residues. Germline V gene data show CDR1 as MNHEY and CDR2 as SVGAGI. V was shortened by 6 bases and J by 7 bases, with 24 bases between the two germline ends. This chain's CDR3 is CASSPRGFGLGSGYTF. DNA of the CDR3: TGTGCCAGCAGCCCCAGGGGCTTCGGATTGGGTTCTGGCTACACCTTC.

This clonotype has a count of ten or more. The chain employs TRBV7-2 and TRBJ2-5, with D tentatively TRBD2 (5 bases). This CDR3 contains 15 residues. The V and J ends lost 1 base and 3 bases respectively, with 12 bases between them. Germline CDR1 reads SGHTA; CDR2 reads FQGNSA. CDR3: CASSLGRELEETQYF. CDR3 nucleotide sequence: TGTGCCAGCAGCTTAGGACGGGAATTAGAAGAGACCCAGTACTTC.

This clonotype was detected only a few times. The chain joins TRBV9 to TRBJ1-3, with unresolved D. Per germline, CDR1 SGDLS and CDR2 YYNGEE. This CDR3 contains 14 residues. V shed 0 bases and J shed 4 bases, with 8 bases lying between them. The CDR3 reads CASSVAVGGNTIYF. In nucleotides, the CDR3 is TGTGCCAGCAGCGTAGCTGTTGGCGGAAACACCATATATTTT.

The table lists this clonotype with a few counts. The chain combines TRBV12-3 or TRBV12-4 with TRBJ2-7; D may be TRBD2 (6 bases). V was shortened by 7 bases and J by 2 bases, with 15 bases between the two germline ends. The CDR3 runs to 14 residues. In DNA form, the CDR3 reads TGTGCCAGCAACTACGGCGGGGTCGCCTACGAGCAGTACTTC. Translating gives CASNYGGVAYEQYF.

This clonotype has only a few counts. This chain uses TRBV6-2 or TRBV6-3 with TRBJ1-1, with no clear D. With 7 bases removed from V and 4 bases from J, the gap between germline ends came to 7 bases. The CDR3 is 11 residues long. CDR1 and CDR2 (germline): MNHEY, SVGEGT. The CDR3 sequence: CASIEGTEAFF. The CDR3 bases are TGTGCCAGCATAGAGGGCACTGAAGCTTTCTTT.

CDR3 protein: CASSYSRGEQPQHF. The CDR3 nucleotides read TGTGCCAGCAGTTACTCAAGGGGAGAGCAGCCCCAGCATTTT. This chain joins TRBV6-5 and TRBJ1-5; weak D call: TRBD1 (5 bases). Germline assignment: CDR1 MNHEY and CDR2 SVGAGI. The CDR3 is made up of 14 amino acids. Trimming left V 0 bases short and J 7 bases short, with 10 bases between.

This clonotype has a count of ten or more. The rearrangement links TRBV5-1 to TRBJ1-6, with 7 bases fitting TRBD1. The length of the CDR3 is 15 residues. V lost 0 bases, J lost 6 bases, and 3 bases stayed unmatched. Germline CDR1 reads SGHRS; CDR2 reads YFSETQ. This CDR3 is CASSLGGQINSPLHF. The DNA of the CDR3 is TGCGCCAGCAGCTTGGGGGGACAGATTAATTCACCCCTCCACTTT.

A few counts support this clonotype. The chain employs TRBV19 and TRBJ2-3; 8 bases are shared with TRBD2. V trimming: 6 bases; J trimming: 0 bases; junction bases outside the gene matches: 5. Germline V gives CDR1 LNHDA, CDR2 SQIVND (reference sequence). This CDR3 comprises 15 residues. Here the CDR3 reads CASSGSGASTDTQYF. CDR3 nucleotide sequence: TGTGCCAGTAGCGGTAGCGGGGCCAGCACAGATACGCAGTATTTT. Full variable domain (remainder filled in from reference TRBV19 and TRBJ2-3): DGGITQSPKYLFRKEGQNVTLSCEQNLNHDAMYWYRQDPGQGLRLIYYSQIVNDFQKGDIAEGYSVSREKKESFPLTVTSAQKNPTAFYLCASSGSGASTDTQYFGPGTRLTVL.

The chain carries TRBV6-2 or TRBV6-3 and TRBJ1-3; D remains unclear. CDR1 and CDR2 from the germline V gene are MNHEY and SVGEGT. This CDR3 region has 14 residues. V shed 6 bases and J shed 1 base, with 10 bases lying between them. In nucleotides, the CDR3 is TGTGCCAGCAGAGGGCACGAGTCTGGAAACACCATATATTTT. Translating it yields CASRGHESGNTIYF.

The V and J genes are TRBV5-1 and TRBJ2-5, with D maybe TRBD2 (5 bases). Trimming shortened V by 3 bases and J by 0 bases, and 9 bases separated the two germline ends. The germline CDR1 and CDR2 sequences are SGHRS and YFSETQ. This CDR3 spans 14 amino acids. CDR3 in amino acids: CASSSTTNQETQYF. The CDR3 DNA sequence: TGCGCCAGCAGCTCGACTACGAACCAAGAGACCCAGTACTTC.

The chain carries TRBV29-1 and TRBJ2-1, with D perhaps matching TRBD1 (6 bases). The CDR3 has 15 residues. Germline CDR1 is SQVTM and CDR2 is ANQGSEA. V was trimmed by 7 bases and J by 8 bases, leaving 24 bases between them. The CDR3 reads CSGDSGTSAVHEQFF. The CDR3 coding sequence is TGCAGCGGAGATTCCGGGACATCGGCGGTCCATGAGCAGTTCTTC.

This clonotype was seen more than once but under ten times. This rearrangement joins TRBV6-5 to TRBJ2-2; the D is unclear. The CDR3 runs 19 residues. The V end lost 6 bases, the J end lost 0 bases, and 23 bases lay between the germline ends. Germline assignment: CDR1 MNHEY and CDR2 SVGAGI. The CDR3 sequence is CASRQLRSQPTSNTGELFF. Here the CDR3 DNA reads TGTGCCAGCAGGCAATTGCGGTCCCAACCGACCTCGAACACCGGGGAGCTGTTTTTT.

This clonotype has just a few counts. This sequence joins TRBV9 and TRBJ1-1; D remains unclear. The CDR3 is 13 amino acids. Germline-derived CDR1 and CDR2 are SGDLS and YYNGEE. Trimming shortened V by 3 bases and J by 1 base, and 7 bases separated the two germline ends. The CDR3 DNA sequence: TGTGCCAGCAGCGAACACCAGAACACTGAAGCTTTCTTT. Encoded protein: CASSEHQNTEAFF. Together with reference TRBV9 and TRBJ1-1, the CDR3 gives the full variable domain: DSGVTQTPKHLITATGQRVTLRCSPRSGDLSVYWYQQSLDQGLQFLIQYYNGEERAKGNILERFSAQQFPDLHSELNLSSLELGDSALYFCASSEHQNTEAFFGQGTRLTVV.

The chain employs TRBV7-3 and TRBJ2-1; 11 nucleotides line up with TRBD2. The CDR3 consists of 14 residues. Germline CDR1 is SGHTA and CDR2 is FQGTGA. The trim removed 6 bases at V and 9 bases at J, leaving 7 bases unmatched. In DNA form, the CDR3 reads TGTGCCAGCAGTTCTAGCGGGGGGCCGGGTGAGCAGTTCTTC. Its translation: CASSSSGGPGEQFF.

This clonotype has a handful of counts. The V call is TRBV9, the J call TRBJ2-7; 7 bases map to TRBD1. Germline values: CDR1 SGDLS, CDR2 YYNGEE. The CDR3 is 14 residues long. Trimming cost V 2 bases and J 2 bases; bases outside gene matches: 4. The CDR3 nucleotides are TGTGCCAGCAGCGTTGGTACAGGGGCCTACGAGCAGTACTTC. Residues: CASSVGTGAYEQYF.

The CDR3 here is CASSQDPRDQPQHF. CDR3 DNA sequence: TGTGCCAGCAGCCAAGACCCCAGGGACCAGCCCCAGCATTTT. This chain connects TRBV3-1 to TRBJ1-5, with D perhaps matching TRBD1 (5 bases). Germline V CDR1 and CDR2: LGHDT, YNNKEL (reference sequence). Trimming removed 0 bases from V and 7 bases from J, with 10 bases in between. There are 14 residues in the CDR3.

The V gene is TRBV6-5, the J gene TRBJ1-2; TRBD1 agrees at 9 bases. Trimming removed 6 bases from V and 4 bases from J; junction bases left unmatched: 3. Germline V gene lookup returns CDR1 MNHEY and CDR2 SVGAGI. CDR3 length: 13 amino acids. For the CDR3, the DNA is TGTGCCAGCAGGGGACAGGGCCCCTATGGCTACACCTTC. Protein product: CASRGQGPYGYTF.

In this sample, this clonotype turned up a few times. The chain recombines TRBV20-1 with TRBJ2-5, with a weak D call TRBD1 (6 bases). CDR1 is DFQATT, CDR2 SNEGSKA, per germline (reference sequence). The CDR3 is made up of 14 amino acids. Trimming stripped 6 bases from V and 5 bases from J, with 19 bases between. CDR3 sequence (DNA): TGCAGTGCCCCCCTCGGCTTTAGGGGGGAGACCCAGTACTTC. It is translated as CSAPLGFRGETQYF.

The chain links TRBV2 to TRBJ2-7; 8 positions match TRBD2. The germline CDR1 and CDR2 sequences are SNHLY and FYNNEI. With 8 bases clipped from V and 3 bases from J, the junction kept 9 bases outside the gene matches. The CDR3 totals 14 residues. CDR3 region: CASVGLAKSYEQYF. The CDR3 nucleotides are TGTGCCAGCGTCGGACTAGCCAAAAGCTACGAGCAGTACTTC. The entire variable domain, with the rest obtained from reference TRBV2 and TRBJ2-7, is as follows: EPEVTQTPSHQVTQMGQEVILRCVPISNHLYFYWYRQILGQKVEFLVSFYNNEISEKSEIFDDQFSVERPDGSNFTLKIRSTKLEDSAMYFCASVGLAKSYEQYFGPGTRLTVT.